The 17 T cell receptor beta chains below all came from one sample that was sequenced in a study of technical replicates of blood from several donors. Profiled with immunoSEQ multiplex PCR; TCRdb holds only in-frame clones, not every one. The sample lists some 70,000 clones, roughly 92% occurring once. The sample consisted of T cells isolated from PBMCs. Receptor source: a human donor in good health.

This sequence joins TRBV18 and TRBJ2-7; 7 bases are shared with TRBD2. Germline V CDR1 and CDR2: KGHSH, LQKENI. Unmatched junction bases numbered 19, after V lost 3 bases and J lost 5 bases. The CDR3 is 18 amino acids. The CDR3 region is CASSPPVVGGSLSHEQYF. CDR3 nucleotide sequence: TGTGCCAGCTCACCCCCTGTGGTGGGCGGGAGTTTATCCCACGAGCAGTACTTC.

CDR3 amino acids: CASSHGTAGVTQYF. For the CDR3, the DNA is TGTGCCAGCAGCCACGGGACCGCGGGAGTTACGCAGTATTTT. The chain combines TRBV11-2 with TRBJ2-3; 7 bases are a match to TRBD2. This CDR3 spans 14 amino acids. The V segment lost 5 bases and the J segment 8 bases; nucleotides outside the gene matches: 10. Germline V gene data show CDR1 as SGHAT and CDR2 as FQNNGV.

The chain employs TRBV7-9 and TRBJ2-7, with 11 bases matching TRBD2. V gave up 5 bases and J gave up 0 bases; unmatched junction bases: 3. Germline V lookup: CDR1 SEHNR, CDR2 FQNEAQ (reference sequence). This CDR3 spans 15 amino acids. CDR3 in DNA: TGTGCCAGCAGCGAGACTAGCGGGGTCTCCTACGAGCAGTACTTC. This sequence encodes CASSETSGVSYEQYF.

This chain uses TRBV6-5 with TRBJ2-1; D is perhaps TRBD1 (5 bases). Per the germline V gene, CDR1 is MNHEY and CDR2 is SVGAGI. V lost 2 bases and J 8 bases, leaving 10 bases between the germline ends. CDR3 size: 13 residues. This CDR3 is CASSYGRVDEQFF. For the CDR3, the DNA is TGTGCCAGCAGTTACGGCAGGGTGGATGAGCAGTTCTTC.

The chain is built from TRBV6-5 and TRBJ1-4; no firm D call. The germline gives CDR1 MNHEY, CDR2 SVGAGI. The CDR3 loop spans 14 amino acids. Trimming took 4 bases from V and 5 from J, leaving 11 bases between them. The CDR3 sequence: CASSFNDWNEKLFF. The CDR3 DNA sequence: TGTGCCAGCAGTTTCAACGACTGGAATGAAAAACTGTTTTTT.

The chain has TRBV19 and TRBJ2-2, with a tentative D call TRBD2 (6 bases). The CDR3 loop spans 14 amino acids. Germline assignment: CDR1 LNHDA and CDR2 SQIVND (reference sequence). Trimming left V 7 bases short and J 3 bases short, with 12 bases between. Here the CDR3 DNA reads TGTGCCAGTATTCAGCGGGCATACACCGGGGAGCTGTTTTTT. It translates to CASIQRAYTGELFF.

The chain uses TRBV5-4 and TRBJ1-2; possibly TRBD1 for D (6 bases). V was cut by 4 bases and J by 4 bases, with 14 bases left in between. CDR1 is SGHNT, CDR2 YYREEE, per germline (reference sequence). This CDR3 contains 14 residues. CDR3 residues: CASSPRQALYGYTF. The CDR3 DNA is TGTGCCAGCAGCCCTCGACAGGCCCTCTATGGCTACACCTTC. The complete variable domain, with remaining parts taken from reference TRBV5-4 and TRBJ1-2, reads ETGVTQSPTHLIKTRGQQVTLRCSSQSGHNTVSWYQQALGQGPQFIFQYYREEENGRGNFPPRFSGLQFPNYSSELNVNALELDDSALYLCASSPRQALYGYTFGSGTRLTVV.

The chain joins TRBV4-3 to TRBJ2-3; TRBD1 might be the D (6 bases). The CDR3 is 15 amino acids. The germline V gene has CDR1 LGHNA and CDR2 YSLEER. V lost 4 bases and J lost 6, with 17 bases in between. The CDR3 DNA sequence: TGCGCCAGCAGCCTGACCGGACAGTGGACGGATACGCAGTATTTT. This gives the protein CASSLTGQWTDTQYF.

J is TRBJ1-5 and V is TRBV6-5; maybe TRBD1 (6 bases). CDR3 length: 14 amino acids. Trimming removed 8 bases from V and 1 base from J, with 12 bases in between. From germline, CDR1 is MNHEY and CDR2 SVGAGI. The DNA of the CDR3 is TGTGCCAGCGCAGGTCAGGGGAGCAATCAGCCCCAGCATTTT. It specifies CASAGQGSNQPQHF.

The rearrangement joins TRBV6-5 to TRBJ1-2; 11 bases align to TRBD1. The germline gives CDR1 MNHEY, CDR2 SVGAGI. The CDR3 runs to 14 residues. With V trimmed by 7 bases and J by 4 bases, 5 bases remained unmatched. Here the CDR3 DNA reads TGTGCCAGCACCCGGACAGGGGGCAGCTATGGCTACACCTTC. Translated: CASTRTGGSYGYTF.

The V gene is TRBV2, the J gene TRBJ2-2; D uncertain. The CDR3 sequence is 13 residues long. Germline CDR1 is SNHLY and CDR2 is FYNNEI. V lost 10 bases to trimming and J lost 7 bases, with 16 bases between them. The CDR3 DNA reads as TGTGCCACCAACCCCGGGTACCACGGGGAGCTGTTTTTT. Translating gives CATNPGYHGELFF.

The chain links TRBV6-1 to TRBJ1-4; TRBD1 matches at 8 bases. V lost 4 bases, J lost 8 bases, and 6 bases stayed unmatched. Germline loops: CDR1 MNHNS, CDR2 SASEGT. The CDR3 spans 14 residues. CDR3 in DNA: TGTGCCAGCAGTGGGGGACAGGTTGTCGAAAAACTGTTTTTT. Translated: CASSGGQVVEKLFF.

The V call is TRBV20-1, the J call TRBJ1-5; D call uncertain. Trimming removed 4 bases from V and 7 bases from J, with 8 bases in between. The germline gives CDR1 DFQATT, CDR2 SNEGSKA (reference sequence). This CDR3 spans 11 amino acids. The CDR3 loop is CSATPGQPQHF. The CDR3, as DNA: TGCAGTGCTACCCCGGGGCAGCCCCAGCATTTT.

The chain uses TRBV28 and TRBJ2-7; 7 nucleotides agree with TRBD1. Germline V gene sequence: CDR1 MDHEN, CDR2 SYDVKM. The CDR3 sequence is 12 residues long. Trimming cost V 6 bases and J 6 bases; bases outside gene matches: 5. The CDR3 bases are TGTGCCAGCAGCCAAACAGGGGCCGAGCAGTACTTC. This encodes CASSQTGAEQYF.

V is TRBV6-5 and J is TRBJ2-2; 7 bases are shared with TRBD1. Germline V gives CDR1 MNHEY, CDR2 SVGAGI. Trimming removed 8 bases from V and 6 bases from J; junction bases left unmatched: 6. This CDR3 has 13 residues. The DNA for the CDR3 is TGTGCCAGCGAGAAAACAGGGGCCGGGGAGCTGTTTTTT. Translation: CASEKTGAGELFF.

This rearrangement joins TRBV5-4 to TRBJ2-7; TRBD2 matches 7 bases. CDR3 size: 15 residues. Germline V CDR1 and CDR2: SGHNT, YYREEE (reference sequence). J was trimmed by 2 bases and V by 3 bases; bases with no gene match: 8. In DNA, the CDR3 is TGTGCCAGCAGCTCCTTGGGGGAGGGAGCCTACGAGCAGTACTTC. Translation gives CASSSLGEGAYEQYF.

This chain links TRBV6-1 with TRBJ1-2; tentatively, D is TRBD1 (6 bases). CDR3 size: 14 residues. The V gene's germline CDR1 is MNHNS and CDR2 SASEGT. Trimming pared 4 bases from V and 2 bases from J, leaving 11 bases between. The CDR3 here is CASSAFQGNYGYTF. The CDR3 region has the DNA TGTGCCAGCAGTGCGTTTCAGGGGAACTATGGCTACACCTTC.